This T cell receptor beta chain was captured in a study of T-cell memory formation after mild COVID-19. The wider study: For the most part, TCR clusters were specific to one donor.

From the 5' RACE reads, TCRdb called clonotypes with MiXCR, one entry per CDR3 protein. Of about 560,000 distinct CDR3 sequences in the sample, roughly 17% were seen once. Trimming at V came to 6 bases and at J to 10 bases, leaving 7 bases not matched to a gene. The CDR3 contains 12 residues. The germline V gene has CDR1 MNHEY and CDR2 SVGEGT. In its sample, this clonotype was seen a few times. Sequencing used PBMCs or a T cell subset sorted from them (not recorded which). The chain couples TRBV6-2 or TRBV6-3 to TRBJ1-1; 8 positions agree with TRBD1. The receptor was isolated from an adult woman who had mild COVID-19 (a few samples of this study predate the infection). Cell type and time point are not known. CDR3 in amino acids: CASSVTGAGAFF. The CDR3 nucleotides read TGTGCCAGCAGCGTGACAGGGGCTGGAGCTTTCTTT.